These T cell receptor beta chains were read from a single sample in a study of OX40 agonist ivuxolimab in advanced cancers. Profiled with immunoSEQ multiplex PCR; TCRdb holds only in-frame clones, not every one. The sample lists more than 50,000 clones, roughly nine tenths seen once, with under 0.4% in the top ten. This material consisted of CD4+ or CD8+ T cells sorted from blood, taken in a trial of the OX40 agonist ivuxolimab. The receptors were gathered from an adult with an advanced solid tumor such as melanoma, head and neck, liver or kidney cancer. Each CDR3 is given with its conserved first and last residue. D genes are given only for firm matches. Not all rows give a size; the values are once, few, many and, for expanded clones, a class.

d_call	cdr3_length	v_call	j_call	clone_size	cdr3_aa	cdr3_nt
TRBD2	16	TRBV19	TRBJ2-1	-	CASSISGLAGLIEQFF	TGTGCCAGTAGTATCTCAGGACTAGCGGGGCTAATTGAGCAGTTCTTC
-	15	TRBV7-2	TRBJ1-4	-	CASSLVGGRDEKLFF	TGTGCCAGCAGCTTAGTTGGGGGGCGGGATGAAAAACTGTTTTTT
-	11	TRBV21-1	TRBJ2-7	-	CASSNGGQGYF	TGTGCCAGCAGCAATGGGGGGCAGGGGTACTTC
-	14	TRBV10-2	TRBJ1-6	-	CASLNVPDNSPLHF	TGCGCCAGCCTTAACGTACCAGATAATTCACCCCTCCACTTT
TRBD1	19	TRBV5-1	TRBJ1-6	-	CASSWVPGQGSSYNSPLHF	TGCGCCAGCAGCTGGGTCCCGGGACAGGGGAGCTCCTATAATTCACCCCTCCACTTT
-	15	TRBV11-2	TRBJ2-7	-	CASSEVGGAPYEQYF	TGTGCCAGCAGCGAAGTAGGGGGGGCCCCTTACGAGCAGTACTTC
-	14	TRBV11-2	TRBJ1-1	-	CASSRGVVNTEAFF	TGTGCCAGCAGCCGAGGGGTTGTGAACACTGAAGCTTTCTTT
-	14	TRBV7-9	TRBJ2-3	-	CASSQGSRTDTQYF	TGTGCCAGCAGCCAAGGGTCTCGCACAGATACGCAGTATTTT
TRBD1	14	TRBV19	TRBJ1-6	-	CASSSGQSNSPLHF	TGTGCCAGTAGTTCGGGACAGTCTAATTCACCCCTCCACTTT
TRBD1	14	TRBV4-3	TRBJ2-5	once	CASRDRATKETQYF	TGCGCCAGCCGGGACAGGGCGACGAAAGAGACCCAGTACTTC
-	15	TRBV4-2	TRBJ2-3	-	CASSQSGRGTDTQYF	TGTGCCAGCAGCCAATCGGGTCGGGGCACAGATACGCAGTATTTT
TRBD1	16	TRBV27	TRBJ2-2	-	CASSLWGTGDTGELFF	TGTGCCAGCAGTTTATGGGGGACAGGGGACACCGGGGAGCTGTTTTTT
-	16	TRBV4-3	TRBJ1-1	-	CASSQEGLGASAEAFF	TGCGCCAGCAGCCAAGAGGGCCTAGGGGCCTCAGCTGAAGCTTTCTTT
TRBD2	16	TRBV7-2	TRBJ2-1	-	CASSPSSGGVTREQFF	TGTGCCAGCAGCCCCTCTAGCGGGGGTGTGACTCGTGAGCAGTTCTTC
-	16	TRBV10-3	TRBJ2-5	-	CAISEGARQGGETQYF	TGTGCCATCAGTGAGGGAGCGCGACAGGGAGGGGAGACCCAGTACTTC
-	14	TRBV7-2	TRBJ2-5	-	CASSLVEGRETQYF	TGTGCCAGCAGCTTAGTAGAGGGGCGAGAGACCCAGTACTTC
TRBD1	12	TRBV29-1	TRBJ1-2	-	CSVVEDRDRGTF	TGCAGCGTTGTGGAGGACAGGGACCGTGGCACCTTC
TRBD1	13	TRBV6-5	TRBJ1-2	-	CASSSRGTGGYTF	TGTGCCAGCAGCTCCCGGGGGACAGGAGGCTACACCTTC
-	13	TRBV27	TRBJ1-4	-	CASSFGLHEKLFF	TGTGCCAGCAGCTTTGGTTTACATGAAAAACTGTTTTTT
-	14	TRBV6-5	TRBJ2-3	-	CASSLRDTKATQYF	TGTGCCAGCAGTCTCCGGGACACTAAAGCTACGCAGTATTTT
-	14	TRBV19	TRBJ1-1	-	CASRSGPGTTEAFF	TGTGCCAGTAGGTCCGGGCCGGGGACCACTGAAGCTTTCTTT
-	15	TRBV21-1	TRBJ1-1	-	CASSKAATGGTEAFF	TGTGCCAGCAGCAAAGCCGCTACAGGGGGCACTGAAGCTTTCTTT
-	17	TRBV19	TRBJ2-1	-	CASSNREGAEAYNEQFF	TGTGCCAGTAGCAATCGCGAAGGCGCCGAAGCCTACAATGAGCAGTTCTTC
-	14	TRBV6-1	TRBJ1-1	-	CASSEAGYDTEAFF	TGTGCCAGCAGTGAGGCTGGGTACGACACTGAAGCTTTCTTT
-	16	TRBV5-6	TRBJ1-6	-	CASSRGGGGWNSPLHF	TGTGCCAGCAGCCGAGGGGGAGGGGGGTGGAATTCACCCCTCCACTTT
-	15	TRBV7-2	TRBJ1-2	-	CASSHPAASNYGYTF	TGTGCCAGCAGCCACCCGGCAGCAAGTAACTATGGCTACACCTTC
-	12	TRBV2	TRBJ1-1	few	CASSRDLTEAFF	TGTGCCAGCAGCAGGGATTTAACTGAAGCTTTCTTT
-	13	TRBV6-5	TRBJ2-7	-	CASGFGQLYEQYF	TGTGCCAGCGGGTTTGGACAGCTATACGAGCAGTACTTC
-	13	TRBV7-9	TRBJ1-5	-	CASSLGADRPQHF	TGTGCCAGCAGCTTAGGGGCGGATCGGCCCCAGCATTTT
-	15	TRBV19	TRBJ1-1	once	CASSLLPGVNTEAFF	TGTGCCAGTAGTTTGTTACCTGGGGTGAACACTGAAGCTTTCTTT
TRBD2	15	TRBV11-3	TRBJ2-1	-	CASSSTSGGFGEQFF	TGTGCCAGCAGCTCGACTAGCGGGGGATTTGGTGAGCAGTTCTTC
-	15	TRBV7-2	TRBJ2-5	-	CASSLSATYQETQYF	TGTGCCAGCAGCTTATCAGCGACTTACCAAGAGACCCAGTACTTC
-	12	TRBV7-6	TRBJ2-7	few	CASSIAGSEQYF	TGTGCCAGCAGCATCGCAGGGTCCGAGCAGTACTTC
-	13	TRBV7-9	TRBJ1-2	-	CASSLARGNGYTF	TGTGCCAGCAGCTTAGCTCGGGGGAATGGCTACACCTTC
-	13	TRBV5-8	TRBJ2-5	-	CASSLKGLETQYF	TGTGCCAGCAGCTTGAAGGGGCTGGAGACCCAGTACTTC
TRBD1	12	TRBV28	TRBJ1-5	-	CASRDRARPQHF	TGTGCCAGCAGGGACAGGGCACGGCCCCAGCATTTT
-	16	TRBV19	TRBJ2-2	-	CASSIGLRDMTGELFF	TGTGCCAGTAGTATAGGACTACGGGACATGACCGGGGAGCTGTTTTTT
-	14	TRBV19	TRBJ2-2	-	CASNTGRVPGELFF	TGTGCCAGTAATACCGGTCGAGTCCCCGGGGAGCTGTTTTTT
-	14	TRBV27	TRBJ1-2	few	CASSDSHPIYGYTF	TGTGCCAGCAGTGACAGCCACCCAATCTATGGCTACACCTTC
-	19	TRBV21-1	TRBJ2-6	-	CASSKSGRARPTGANVLTF	TGTGCCAGCAGCAAGTCGGGCAGGGCAAGACCCACTGGGGCCAACGTCCTGACTTTC
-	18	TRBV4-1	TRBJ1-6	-	CASSQDFRGMALGSPLHF	TGCGCCAGCAGCCAAGATTTTAGGGGAATGGCTTTAGGCTCACCCCTCCACTTT
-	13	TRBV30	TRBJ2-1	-	CAWSAGLYNEQFF	TGTGCCTGGAGTGCAGGGCTGTACAATGAGCAGTTCTTC
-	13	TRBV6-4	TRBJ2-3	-	CASRDGLTDTQYF	TGTGCCAGCAGGGATGGACTTACAGATACGCAGTATTTT
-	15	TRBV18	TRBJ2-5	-	CASSPRGSPQETQYF	TGTGCCAGCTCACCACGGGGGTCACCTCAAGAGACCCAGTACTTC
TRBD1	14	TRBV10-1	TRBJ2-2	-	CATRRDRNTGELFF	TGCGCCACTCGCCGGGACAGGAACACCGGGGAGCTGTTTTTT
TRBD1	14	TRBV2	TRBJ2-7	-	CASSEWGQGSEQYF	TGTGCCAGCAGTGAATGGGGACAGGGTTCCGAGCAGTACTTC
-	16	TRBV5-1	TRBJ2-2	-	CASSLGLGGNTGELFF	TGCGCCAGCAGCTTGGGTCTAGGCGGGAACACCGGGGAGCTGTTTTTT
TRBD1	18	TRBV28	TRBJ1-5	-	CATRPRATGWFGNQPQHF	TGTGCCACCCGCCCGAGAGCGACAGGGTGGTTCGGCAATCAGCCCCAGCATTTT
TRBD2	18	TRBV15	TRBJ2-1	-	CATSRDPSGGAYYNEQFF	TGTGCCACCAGCAGAGATCCTAGCGGGGGGGCGTACTACAATGAGCAGTTCTTC
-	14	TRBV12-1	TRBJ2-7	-	CASSLRRVLYEQYF	TGTGCCAGCAGCTTGAGGAGGGTATTGTACGAGCAGTACTTC
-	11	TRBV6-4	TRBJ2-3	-	CASSVGDTQYF	TGTGCCAGCAGTGTAGGGGATACGCAGTATTTT
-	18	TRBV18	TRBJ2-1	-	CASSPQRSGQGSYNEQFF	TGTGCCAGCTCACCACAGCGCTCTGGACAAGGCTCCTACAATGAGCAGTTCTTC
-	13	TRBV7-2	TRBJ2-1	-	CASSPGANNEQFF	TGTGCCAGCAGCCCGGGAGCCAACAATGAGCAGTTCTTC